This TCR beta chain was found in a study of cytomegalovirus exposure and HLA in healthy donors. CDR1 and CDR2 from the germline V gene are SEHNR and FQNEAQ (reference sequence). V dropped 4 bases and J dropped 2; count of bases not matched to a gene: 7. CDR3 length: 15 residues. It was with 60 Vbeta and 13 Jbeta primers that the PCR ran. Method: immunoSEQ multiplex PCR; TCRdb's copy keeps in-frame clones and lacks some. This sample carries approximately 170,000 clones, 60% to 85% of them seen once, and the ten largest clones take more than 6%. This clonotype originated in a woman aged 40-49 years in good health and CMV-seropositive. Sequencing was performed on PBMCs. The V and J genes are TRBV7-9 and TRBJ1-2, with 7 bases aligning to TRBD1. The CDR3 sequence: CASSSPGQENYGYTF. As DNA, the CDR3 is TGTGCCAGCAGCTCCCCAGGACAGGAGAACTATGGCTACACCTTC.